The 30 T cell receptor beta chains listed next were all sequenced from one sample in a study of T cells in Graves' hyperthyroidism and ophthalmopathy. The TCR beta CDR3 regions underwent amplification using RNA transcripts as the source. Carried out on the TCR CDR3, a first-round RT-PCR used the HTBI primer set. TCRdb reprocessed the multiplex PCR reads via MiXCR and lists one record per CDR3 protein. The sample lists 400,000 to 600,000 distinct CDR3 sequences; under 25% were seen once. Sequencing input: blood. The receptors originated from a man aged 18 to 35 with Graves' hyperthyroidism.

This clonotype was counted at least ten times. This chain joins TRBV12-3 or TRBV12-4 and TRBJ2-5; 10 bases are shared with TRBD1. The V gene end was trimmed by 3 bases and the J gene end by 3 bases; junction bases not matched to a gene: 4. The CDR3 is made up of 15 amino acids. CDR3 residues: CASSLRTGGEETQYF. The CDR3 DNA follows: TGTGCCAGCAGTTTGAGGACAGGGGGTGAAGAGACCCAGTACTTC.

This clonotype was recorded many times. The chain employs TRBV12-3 or TRBV12-4 and TRBJ1-2, with D possibly matching TRBD1 (5 bases). The CDR3 is 14 amino acids. Trimming removed 5 bases from V and 5 bases from J, with 15 bases in between. In DNA, the CDR3 is TGTGCCAGCAGTGACTCCGGGGGGGGTTATGGCTACACCTTC. It codes for CASSDSGGGYGYTF.

This clonotype appeared many times. V gene TRBV5-1 combines with J gene TRBJ1-1; 9 bases fit TRBD1. CDR1 and CDR2 from the germline V gene are SGHRS and YFSETQ. V lost 4 bases and J lost 4; bases outside the gene matches: 11. This CDR3 is built from 16 residues. The CDR3 sequence: CASSVGTGFYTTEAFF. CDR3 DNA: TGCGCCAGCAGCGTCGGGACAGGGTTTTACACCACTGAAGCTTTCTTT.

This clonotype has only a few counts. The rearrangement uses TRBV29-1 and TRBJ1-2; D is undetermined. This CDR3 spans 15 amino acids. Germline V lookup: CDR1 SQVTM, CDR2 ANQGSEA. V was clipped by 4 bases and J by 8 bases, with 23 bases between them. CDR3 loop: CSVVEVRLGVGGYTF. The DNA of the CDR3 is TGCAGCGTTGTGGAGGTGCGATTGGGTGTAGGGGGCTACACCTTC.

The chain links TRBV2 to TRBJ2-5; tentative D call: TRBD2 (6 bases). Between the trimmed V and J ends, which lost 2 bases and 5 bases, there was a span of 18 bases. In germline, CDR1 is SNHLY, CDR2 FYNNEI. The CDR3 totals 16 residues. The CDR3 DNA sequence: TGTGCCAGCAGTGAATATTTCGGGAGACTGTCGGAGACCCAGTACTTC. Translation: CASSEYFGRLSETQYF.

There are many counts of this clonotype. CDR3 amino acids: CASSPDGGQPQHF. The CDR3 DNA is TGTGCCAGCAGCCCGGATGGGGGTCAGCCCCAGCATTTT. The rearrangement links TRBV27 to TRBJ1-5; tentative D call: TRBD1 (5 bases). The CDR3 contains 13 residues. The germline CDR1 and CDR2 sequences are MNHEY and SMNVEV (reference sequence). V lost 6 bases and J 6 bases, leaving 12 bases between the germline ends.

This clonotype showed up many times. The chain recombines TRBV28 with TRBJ1-5; D is undetermined. Germline V gives CDR1 MDHEN, CDR2 SYDVKM. The CDR3 sequence is 15 residues long. V was clipped by 6 bases and J by 0 bases, with 12 bases between them. CDR3 residues: CASSLTSLSNQPQHF. The DNA for the CDR3 is TGTGCCAGCAGCCTCACATCCCTTAGCAATCAGCCCCAGCATTTT.

The chain uses TRBV12-3 or TRBV12-4 and TRBJ2-2; no firm D call. This CDR3 contains 15 residues. Trimming left V 4 bases short and J 0 bases short, with 9 bases between. Written as DNA, the CDR3 is TGTGCCAGCAGTTGGCAGGCGGCGAACACCGGGGAGCTGTTTTTT. Its protein product is CASSWQAANTGELFF.

This chain joins TRBV12-3 or TRBV12-4 and TRBJ2-7; D remains ambiguous. V gave up 6 bases and J gave up 7 bases, with 13 bases separating them. There are 12 residues in the CDR3. The CDR3 region has the DNA TGTGCCAGCAGGGGGATTCAGTTGGAGCAGTACTTC. Translated, it gives CASRGIQLEQYF.

In the case of this clonotype: Being one base from a much bigger clone, this may be a read error. The chain couples TRBV20-1 to TRBJ1-1; D is undetermined. This CDR3 spans 12 amino acids. V was clipped by 3 bases and J by 3 bases, with 8 bases between them. From germline, CDR1 is DFQATT and CDR2 SNEGSKA (reference sequence). CDR3 DNA sequence: TGCAGTGCTAGTATCGGGGACACTGAAGCTTTCTTT. The encoded protein is CSASIGDTEAFF.

With regard to this clonotype: Possible read error: a much larger clone is one base away. The CDR3 end shows no conserved phenylalanine or tryptophan, and so a read error is likely. The chain links TRBV9 to TRBJ1-5; D is ambiguous. Trimming cost V 0 bases and J 4 bases, with 11 bases left between them. The CDR3 is 15 residues long. In germline, CDR1 is SGDLS, CDR2 YYNGEE. The chain's CDR3 is CASSVEGRLNQPQHL. In nucleotides, the CDR3 is TGTGCCAGCAGCGTAGAAGGCAGGCTTAATCAGCCCCAGCATTTG.

There are many counts of this clonotype. This chain uses TRBV19 with TRBJ1-5; unclear D gene. V lost 6 bases, J lost 7 bases, and 16 bases lay in between. CDR1 is LNHDA and CDR2 is SQIVND in the germline V gene (reference sequence). This CDR3 contains 14 residues. CDR3 sequence: CASREEGRLQPQHF. CDR3 in DNA: TGTGCCAGTAGAGAGGAGGGTCGGCTGCAGCCCCAGCATTTT.

V is TRBV14 and J is TRBJ2-7; 8 nucleotides agree with TRBD2. Germline CDR1 is SGHDN and CDR2 is FVKESK. V gave up 4 bases and J gave up 5 bases; unmatched junction bases: 13. The CDR3 is 16 amino acids. The CDR3 sequence is CASSLFVAGGLNEQYF. Written as DNA, the CDR3 is TGTGCCAGCAGCCTATTTGTGGCGGGGGGCTTAAACGAGCAGTACTTC.

This clonotype was detected many times. The gene calls are TRBV20-1 and TRBJ1-3; 7 nucleotides agree with TRBD1. The V segment lost 3 bases and the J segment 2 bases; nucleotides outside the gene matches: 4. The CDR3 loop spans 14 amino acids. Germline V gene lookup returns CDR1 DFQATT and CDR2 SNEGSKA (reference sequence). CDR3 sequence: CSASRQGAGNTIYF. DNA for the CDR3: TGCAGTGCTAGTCGGCAGGGGGCTGGAAACACCATATATTTT.

This chain links TRBV6-1 with TRBJ1-6; D ambiguous. The germline V gene has CDR1 MNHNS and CDR2 SASEGT. The V end was cut by 6 bases, the J end by 5 bases, with 14 bases between. The length of the CDR3 is 15 residues. This CDR3 is CASRLSWFNNSPLHF. The CDR3 DNA sequence: TGTGCCAGCAGGCTCTCATGGTTCAATAATTCACCCCTCCACTTT.

The chain is built from TRBV12-3 or TRBV12-4 and TRBJ1-1; D may be TRBD1 (6 bases). Deletions cut 5 bases from V and 1 base from J, with 14 bases between. The CDR3 covers 15 residues. The CDR3 bases are TGTGCCAGCAGTCCGAAACAGGGTGAGAACACTGAAGCTTTCTTT. Residues: CASSPKQGENTEAFF.

This chain connects TRBV6-1 to TRBJ1-1; TRBD1 matches 11 bases. The germline V gene has CDR1 MNHNS and CDR2 SASEGT. This CDR3 has 15 residues. With V trimmed by 5 bases and J by 4 bases, 6 bases remained unmatched. The CDR3 here is CASSTGTGGLTEAFF. In DNA form, the CDR3 reads TGTGCCAGCAGTACCGGGACAGGGGGTCTCACTGAAGCTTTCTTT.

In its sample, this clonotype was seen a few times. One end of the junction does not line up with germline, which may come from a read error. The chain links TRBV29-1 to TRBJ2-4; 10 bases align to TRBD1. In germline, CDR1 is SQVTM, CDR2 ANQGSEA. The CDR3 length is 15 residues. The CDR3 bases are TGCAGCGTTGCCGGGACAGGGGTTCGGGGCGACATTAAGTACTTC. It specifies CSVAGTGVRGDIKYF.

This clonotype appeared a few times. V gene TRBV28 combines with J gene TRBJ1-5; unclear D gene. V was cut by 6 bases and J by 4 bases, with 10 bases left in between. Germline V gene lookup returns CDR1 MDHEN and CDR2 SYDVKM. The CDR3 sequence is 13 residues long. The CDR3 bases are TGTGCCAGCAGACCCCCCGGGAATCAGCCCCAGCATTTT. This codes for CASRPPGNQPQHF.

This clonotype was counted only a few times. J is TRBJ2-7 and V is TRBV5-1; 8 positions match TRBD1. CDR1 and CDR2 (germline): SGHRS, YFSETQ. The V and J ends lost 4 bases and 2 bases, in that order; junction bases with no gene match: 8. The CDR3 consists of 15 residues. The CDR3 loop is CASSGWTGPTYEQYF. CDR3 nucleotide sequence: TGCGCCAGCAGCGGCTGGACAGGGCCTACCTACGAGCAGTACTTC.

The rearrangement uses TRBV7-9 and TRBJ1-1, with unresolved D. Germline lookup yields CDR1 SEHNR and CDR2 FQNEAQ (reference sequence). V lost 7 bases, J lost 0 bases, and 15 bases lay in between. CDR3 length: 15 residues. The CDR3 sequence: CASIPGRLMNTEAFF. The CDR3 DNA sequence: TGTGCCAGCATCCCCGGCAGATTAATGAACACTGAAGCTTTCTTT.

This clonotype was seen more than once but under ten times. The chain joins TRBV6-1 to TRBJ2-4, with TRBD1 identical over 8 bases. From germline, CDR1 is MNHNS and CDR2 SASEGT. CDR3 length equals 15 residues. Unmatched junction bases numbered 3, after V lost 2 bases and J lost 3 bases. Here the CDR3 reads CASSEPGGVKNIQYF. The CDR3 DNA reads as TGTGCCAGCAGTGAACCAGGGGGCGTCAAAAACATTCAGTACTTC.

This chain joins TRBV28 and TRBJ1-2, with 10 bases matching TRBD1. Losses at the gene ends were 6 bases for V and 4 bases for J; bases not matched to a gene: 5. Germline V gene lookup returns CDR1 MDHEN and CDR2 SYDVKM. The CDR3 length is 14 residues. The CDR3 here is CASRLGQGTYGYTF. The DNA of the CDR3 is TGTGCCAGCAGGCTGGGACAGGGGACCTATGGCTACACCTTC.

This clonotype was observed many times. The V and J genes are TRBV5-1 and TRBJ2-7; TRBD1 aligns across 8 bases. V shed 0 bases and J 6 bases; nucleotides not matched to a gene: 8. There are 15 residues in the CDR3. CDR1 is SGHRS, CDR2 YFSETQ, per germline. CDR3 amino acids: CASSLEQGVRGEQYF. CDR3 in DNA: TGCGCCAGCAGCTTGGAACAGGGGGTAAGGGGCGAGCAGTACTTC.

In its sample, this clonotype was seen many times. The V call is TRBV12-3 or TRBV12-4, the J call TRBJ1-3, with D possibly matching TRBD1 (6 bases). The CDR3 totals 12 residues. Deletions cut 7 bases from V and 4 bases from J, with 8 bases between. The CDR3, as DNA: TGTGCCAGCACTACAGGGGGAAACACCATATATTTT. The encoded protein is CASTTGGNTIYF.

This clonotype was seen ten or more times. The rearrangement joins TRBV19 to TRBJ1-1; D is perhaps TRBD1 (5 bases). Trimming left V 11 bases short and J 6 bases short, with 13 bases between. This CDR3 region has 11 residues. The germline gives CDR1 LNHDA, CDR2 SQIVND (reference sequence). CDR3 residues: CAALGAAEAFF. Here the CDR3 DNA reads TGTGCCGCATTAGGGGCGGCTGAAGCTTTCTTT.

This clonotype came up many times. The chain links TRBV28 to TRBJ2-7; the D gene is possibly TRBD1 (6 bases). The CDR3 consists of 14 residues. V lost 7 bases and J 5 bases, leaving 18 bases between the germline ends. In germline, CDR1 is MDHEN, CDR2 SYDVKM. CDR3 DNA sequence: TGTGCCAGCACCCACACTCCCCGACAGGACGAGCAGTACTTC. Its translation: CASTHTPRQDEQYF.

This chain connects TRBV12-5 to TRBJ1-5, with D unresolved. Trimming took 6 bases from V and 5 from J, leaving 20 bases between them. The CDR3 totals 16 residues. The germline CDR1 and CDR2 sequences are LGHNT and FRNRAP. In DNA form, the CDR3 reads TGTGCTAGTGGAGGTCTTAGCCCCGCCCGGGATCAGCCCCAGCATTTT. Residues: CASGGLSPARDQPQHF.

There are a few counts of this clonotype. This chain uses TRBV5-5 with TRBJ1-3; no clear D gene. CDR1 SGHKS and CDR2 YYEKEE come from the germline V gene (reference sequence). Trimming took 2 bases from V and 2 from J, leaving 14 bases between them. This CDR3 has 16 amino acids. CDR3 amino acids: CASSFRDPLPGNTIYF. The CDR3 coding sequence is TGTGCCAGCAGCTTCCGCGACCCTCTCCCTGGAAACACCATATATTTT.

There are a few counts of this clonotype. The V and J genes are TRBV12-3 or TRBV12-4 and TRBJ1-4, with no clear D. The length of the CDR3 is 12 residues. The V end was cut by 2 bases, the J end by 11 bases, with 9 bases between. The CDR3 protein is CASSLTPRKLFF. The CDR3 nucleotides read TGTGCCAGCAGTTTAACCCCAAGGAAACTGTTTTTT.